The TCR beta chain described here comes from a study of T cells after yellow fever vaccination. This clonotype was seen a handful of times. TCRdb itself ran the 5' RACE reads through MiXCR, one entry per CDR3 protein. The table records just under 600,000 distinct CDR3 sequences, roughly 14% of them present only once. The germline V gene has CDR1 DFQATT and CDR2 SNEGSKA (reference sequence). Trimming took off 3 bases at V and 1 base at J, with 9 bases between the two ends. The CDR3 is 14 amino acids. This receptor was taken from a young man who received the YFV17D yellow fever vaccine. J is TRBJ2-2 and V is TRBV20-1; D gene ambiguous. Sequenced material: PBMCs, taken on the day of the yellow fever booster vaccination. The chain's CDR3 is CSASVDLNTGELFF. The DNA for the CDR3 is TGCAGTGCTAGCGTAGACCTGAACACCGGGGAGCTGTTTTTT.